This passage covers 24 T cell receptor beta chains from one sample sequenced in a study of blood T cell repertoires in COVID-19 (dated by TCRdb to 2019 to 2021). Libraries came from the immunoSEQ multiplex PCR assay. TCRdb mirrors the immuneACCESS table, restricted to in-frame sequences. Some clones are absent from its copies; in checked studies, under half trace to an unresolved V gene, and the reason for the others is unknown. This sample has 190,000 or so clones in its table, and roughly 86% of those were observed once. The ten largest account for about 3% of the sample. Sequencing input: peripheral blood. These receptors came from a middle-aged man with active or convalescent COVID-19.

In DNA form, the CDR3 reads TGTGCCAGTAGGGGACAGGGGTTTTCTGGGGCCAACGTCCTGACTTTC. Translated, it gives CASRGQGFSGANVLTF. The rearrangement links TRBV19 to TRBJ2-6, with 10 bases matching TRBD1. CDR1 is LNHDA and CDR2 is SQIVND in the germline V gene (reference sequence). The V segment lost 6 bases and the J segment 1 base; nucleotides outside the gene matches: 3. The CDR3 covers 16 residues.

This sequence joins TRBV18 and TRBJ1-1; 8 nucleotides line up with TRBD1. The V segment lost 6 bases and the J segment 1 base; nucleotides outside the gene matches: 7. Germline V gene lookup returns CDR1 KGHSH and CDR2 LQKENI. This CDR3 contains 15 residues. This CDR3 reads CASSFRQGPNTEAFF. CDR3 bases: TGTGCCAGCTCCTTCCGACAGGGGCCGAACACTGAAGCTTTCTTT.

In DNA form, the CDR3 reads TGTGCCAGTAGTCTACTCCTGAACACTGAAGCTTTCTTT. Encoded protein: CASSLLLNTEAFF. The V gene is TRBV19, the J gene TRBJ1-1; D is unclear. Looked up from germline, CDR1 is LNHDA and CDR2 is SQIVND (reference sequence). CDR3 length equals 13 residues. V lost 5 bases and J 0 bases, leaving 7 bases between the germline ends.

The chain uses TRBV7-2 and TRBJ1-4; D remains ambiguous. Germline lookup yields CDR1 SGHTA and CDR2 FQGNSA. The germline V and J ends were trimmed by 1 base and 0 bases, with 6 bases remaining between them. The CDR3 sequence is 15 residues long. The CDR3 spells CASSLGSATNEKLFF. The CDR3 region has the DNA TGTGCCAGCAGCTTAGGGTCGGCAACTAATGAAAAACTGTTTTTT.

The V call is TRBV7-9, the J call TRBJ2-4; possibly TRBD1 for D (6 bases). Per germline, CDR1 SEHNR and CDR2 FQNEAQ (reference sequence). Deletions cut 0 bases from V and 8 bases from J, with 11 bases between. The CDR3 has 14 residues. CDR3 DNA: TGTGCCAGCAGCTTAGCCCAGGGGACGGACATTCAGTACTTC. Its translation: CASSLAQGTDIQYF.

This clone was seen once. CDR3 coding DNA: TGCGCCAGCAGCTTGGATCGGTCGCGTAGTGAGCAGTTCTTC. Its protein is CASSLDRSRSEQFF. This chain uses TRBV5-1 with TRBJ2-1; no definite D call. The CDR3 has 14 residues. The germline gives CDR1 SGHRS, CDR2 YFSETQ. Trimming cost V 0 bases and J 9 bases, with 13 bases left between them.

The chain is built from TRBV6-1 and TRBJ2-2; D gene uncertain. CDR1 is MNHNS, CDR2 SASEGT, per germline. The V end was cut by 1 base, the J end by 1 base, with 4 bases between. The CDR3 runs 14 residues. DNA for the CDR3: TGTGCCAGCAGTGAAGACGGGAACACCGGGGAGCTGTTTTTT. This encodes CASSEDGNTGELFF.

This sequence joins TRBV5-6 and TRBJ2-2, with 8 positions matching TRBD2. This CDR3 has 15 amino acids. With V trimmed by 3 bases and J by 6 bases, 7 bases remained unmatched. CDR1 and CDR2 from the germline V gene are SGHDT and YYEEEE. The CDR3 protein is CASSSMRGDSGELFF. The CDR3 region has the DNA TGTGCCAGCAGCTCTATGCGGGGGGACTCCGGGGAGCTGTTTTTT.

The genes are TRBV30 and TRBJ2-1, with a weak D call TRBD2 (6 bases). The ends were cut back, 2 bases at V and 8 bases at J, with 16 bases in the middle. Germline V gene sequence: CDR1 GTSNPN, CDR2 SVGIG (reference sequence). The CDR3 contains 14 residues. CDR3 sequence (DNA): TGTGCCTGGAGTCCACCCCGGGGGAGGCATGAGCAGTTCTTC. Translating gives CAWSPPRGRHEQFF.

Note on this clone: One end of the junction is discordant with germline, which a read error may explain. V usage is TRBV10-1 and J usage is TRBJ2-6; perhaps TRBD2 as D (6 bases). The V gene's germline CDR1 is WNHNN and CDR2 SYGVQD (reference sequence). The CDR3 consists of 18 residues. The CDR3 DNA is TGCGCCAGTAGTGAAGGTTGGGGGAGGTTCTCTGGGGCCAACGTCCTGACTTTC. Its protein is CASSEGWGRFSGANVLTF.

The rearrangement joins TRBV4-3 to TRBJ2-1; 8 bases are a match to TRBD1. CDR1 LGHNA and CDR2 YSLEER come from the germline V gene. This CDR3 region has 17 residues. The J segment lost 4 bases and the V segment lost 0 bases, leaving 8 bases of the junction unmatched. This CDR3 reads CASSQDPDGQGYNEQFF. As DNA, the CDR3 is TGCGCCAGCAGCCAAGATCCCGACGGACAGGGATACAATGAGCAGTTCTTC.

The genes are TRBV25-1 and TRBJ2-7; 7 bases map to TRBD1. The CDR3 is made up of 15 amino acids. Germline CDR1 MGHDK, CDR2 SYGVNS. V lost 3 bases to trimming and J lost 0 bases; unmatched junction nucleotides: 5. The CDR3 region has the DNA TGTGCCAGCAGTGACTCCGGGACAGCCTCCTACGAGCAGTACTTC. Its protein product is CASSDSGTASYEQYF.

V is TRBV29-1 and J is TRBJ1-1, with unresolved D. Germline CDR1 is SQVTM and CDR2 is ANQGSEA. Trimming took 3 bases from V and 7 from J, leaving 9 bases between them. The CDR3 extends over 11 amino acids. The CDR3 region has the DNA TGCAGCGTTGATGTCCAGCGTGAAGCTTTCTTT. This codes for CSVDVQREAFF.

The chain combines TRBV6-5 with TRBJ1-1, with a tentative D call TRBD1 (5 bases). The CDR3 consists of 13 residues. V lost 8 bases and J 1 base, leaving 11 bases between the germline ends. Per germline, CDR1 MNHEY and CDR2 SVGAGI. The CDR3 DNA reads as TGTGCCAGCTTCGCGACAGCGAACACTGAAGCTTTCTTT. Translation gives CASFATANTEAFF.

The chain is built from TRBV5-1 and TRBJ1-3; D is ambiguous. This CDR3 contains 14 residues. Trimming stripped 0 bases from V and 3 bases from J, with 7 bases between. Germline V gives CDR1 SGHRS, CDR2 YFSETQ. This CDR3 reads CASSLVGDGNTIYF. In nucleotides, the CDR3 is TGCGCCAGCAGCTTGGTCGGGGATGGAAACACCATATATTTT.

The chain couples TRBV28 to TRBJ2-5, with a possible D match to TRBD1 (7 bases). V shed 5 bases and J shed 5 bases, with 18 bases lying between them. The CDR3 length is 15 residues. The germline V gene has CDR1 MDHEN and CDR2 SYDVKM. In nucleotides, the CDR3 is TGTGCCAGCAGTAATACAGGGGCGGGGAGGGAGACCCAGTACTTC. This codes for CASSNTGAGRETQYF.

The V and J genes are TRBV7-2 and TRBJ2-5, with 14 bases matching TRBD2. This CDR3 comprises 16 residues. Germline CDR1 SGHTA, CDR2 FQGNSA. The V gene end was trimmed by 5 bases and the J gene end by 6 bases; junction bases not matched to a gene: 8. The CDR3 DNA sequence: TGTGCCAGCAGCCCCCAGACTAGCGGGGGGGCTCAGACCCAGTACTTC. Its protein is CASSPQTSGGAQTQYF.

The V call is TRBV4-2, the J call TRBJ1-1; a possible D gene is TRBD1 (5 bases). Germline V gene data show CDR1 as LGHNA and CDR2 as YNFKEQ. V lost 6 bases, J lost 0 bases, and 14 bases lay in between. CDR3 length: 15 residues. This CDR3 is CASRISDRLNTEAFF. In nucleotides, the CDR3 is TGTGCCAGCAGGATCTCTGACAGATTGAACACTGAAGCTTTCTTT.

This clone was found a few times. This chain connects TRBV7-2 to TRBJ1-1; D ambiguous. Germline assignment: CDR1 SGHTA and CDR2 FQGNSA. V gave up 1 base and J gave up 6 bases, with 9 bases separating them. CDR3 length: 13 amino acids. The CDR3 reads CASSLERASEAFF. The CDR3 nucleotides read TGTGCCAGCAGCTTAGAAAGAGCTTCTGAAGCTTTCTTT. Using reference TRBV7-2 and TRBJ1-1 for the parts outside the CDR3, the full variable domain is GAGVSQSPSNKVTEKGKDVELRCDPISGHTALYWYRQSLGQGLEFLIYFQGNSAPDKSGLPSDRFSAERTGGSVSTLTIQRTQQEDSAVYLCASSLERASEAFFGQGTRLTVV.

The genes are TRBV15 and TRBJ1-1; TRBD1 might be the D (5 bases). V was shortened by 1 base and J by 8 bases, with 8 bases between the two germline ends. Per germline, CDR1 LNHNV and CDR2 YYDKDF (reference sequence). The length of the CDR3 is 12 residues. CDR3 protein: CATSRANREAFF. DNA of the CDR3: TGTGCCACCAGCAGAGCGAACAGGGAAGCTTTCTTT.

The chain has TRBV12-3 or TRBV12-4 and TRBJ1-4; D perhaps matches TRBD1 (6 bases). V was pared by 6 bases and J by 8 bases, with 13 bases between. CDR3 length: 13 residues. The CDR3 nucleotides read TGTGCCAGCAGCCGGGGGGGCGGAGAAAAACTGTTTTTT. Its protein is CASSRGGGEKLFF.

This chain joins TRBV7-2 and TRBJ2-5; D ambiguous. CDR3 size: 13 residues. Trimming took off 1 base at V and 4 bases at J, with 7 bases between the two ends. The germline V gene encodes CDR1 SGHTA and CDR2 FQGNSA. This CDR3 is CASSLGPRETQYF. The DNA for the CDR3 is TGTGCCAGCAGCTTAGGGCCTCGAGAGACCCAGTACTTC.

This clone was seen a single time. The CDR3 nucleotides read TGTGCCTGGAGTTGGCGACAGGGATCTGAAAAACTGTTTTTT. This sequence encodes CAWSWRQGSEKLFF. This chain uses TRBV30 with TRBJ1-4, with 7 bases that match TRBD1. Germline CDR1 is GTSNPN and CDR2 is SVGIG (reference sequence). This CDR3 has 14 residues. Trimming at V came to 2 bases and at J to 7 bases, leaving 7 bases not matched to a gene.

The chain couples TRBV4-1 to TRBJ1-3; unclear D gene. The CDR3 runs to 15 residues. Trimming stripped 4 bases from V and 0 bases from J, with 10 bases between. Germline V lookup: CDR1 MGHRA, CDR2 YSYEKL. The DNA for the CDR3 is TGCGCCAGCAGCCCGTTCGGGAGCTCTGGAAACACCATATATTTT. Translated: CASSPFGSSGNTIYF.